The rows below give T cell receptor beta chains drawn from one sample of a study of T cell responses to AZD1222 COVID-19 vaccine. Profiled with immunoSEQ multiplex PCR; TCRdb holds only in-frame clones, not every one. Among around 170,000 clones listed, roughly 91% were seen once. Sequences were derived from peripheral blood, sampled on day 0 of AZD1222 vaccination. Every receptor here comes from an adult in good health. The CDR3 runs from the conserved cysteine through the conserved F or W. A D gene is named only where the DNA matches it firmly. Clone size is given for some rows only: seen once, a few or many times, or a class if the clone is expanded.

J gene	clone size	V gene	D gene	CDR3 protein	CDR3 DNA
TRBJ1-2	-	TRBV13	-	CASTLTDGGQVRGYTF	TGTGCCAGCACCCTAACGGACGGGGGGCAGGTTAGAGGCTACACCTTC
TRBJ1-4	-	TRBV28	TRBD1	CASSPGGEKLFF	TGTGCCAGCAGTCCAGGGGGAGAAAAACTGTTTTTT
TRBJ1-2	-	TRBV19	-	CASSIMGHHGYTF	TGTGCCAGTAGTATAATGGGACACCATGGCTACACCTTC
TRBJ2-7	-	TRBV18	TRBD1	CASSPPGTGVSYEQYF	TGTGCCAGCTCACCACCCGGGACAGGGGTCTCCTACGAGCAGTACTTC
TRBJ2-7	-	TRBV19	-	CASSIGFPGEQYF	TGTGCCAGTAGTATTGGGTTTCCCGGCGAGCAGTACTTC
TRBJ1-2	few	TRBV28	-	CASSRSGTSRRAGYTF	TGTGCCAGCAGTCGCTCCGGGACATCCCGAAGGGCTGGCTACACCTTC
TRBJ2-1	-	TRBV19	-	CASSTRTGAYNEQFF	TGTGCCAGTAGTACCCGGACTGGGGCCTACAATGAGCAGTTCTTC
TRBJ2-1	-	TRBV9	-	CASSVVGLNNEQFF	TGTGCCAGCAGCGTAGTCGGACTTAACAATGAGCAGTTCTTC
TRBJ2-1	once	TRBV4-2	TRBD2	CASSRSGGIEQFF	TGTGCCAGCAGCCGGTCCGGGGGGATTGAGCAGTTCTTC
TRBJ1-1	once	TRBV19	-	CASSKTRDSNTEAFF	TGTGCCAGTTCCAAGACCAGGGATTCAAACACTGAAGCTTTCTTT
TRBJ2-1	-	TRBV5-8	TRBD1	CASSTGTDYYNEQFF	TGTGCCAGCAGCACCGGGACAGACTACTACAATGAGCAGTTCTTC
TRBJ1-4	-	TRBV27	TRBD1	CASSFSGQFTANEKLFF	TGTGCCAGCAGTTTTTCGGGACAGTTTACGGCTAATGAAAAACTGTTTTTT
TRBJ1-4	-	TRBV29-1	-	CSVQRQSNEKLFF	TGCAGCGTTCAAAGGCAGAGTAATGAAAAACTGTTTTTT
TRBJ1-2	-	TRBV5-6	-	CASSLRGANYGYTF	TGTGCCAGCAGCTTAAGGGGGGCTAACTATGGCTACACCTTC
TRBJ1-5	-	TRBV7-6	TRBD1	CASSHTGGDSNQPQHF	TGTGCCAGCAGCCATACAGGGGGGGATAGCAATCAGCCCCAGCATTTT
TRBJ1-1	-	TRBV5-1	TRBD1	CASSLQGVNTEAFF	TGCGCCAGCAGCTTACAGGGGGTAAACACTGAAGCTTTCTTT
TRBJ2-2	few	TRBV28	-	CASSLREVVNTGELFF	TGTGCCAGCAGTTTGAGGGAGGTAGTCAACACCGGGGAGCTGTTTTTT
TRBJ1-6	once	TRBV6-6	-	CASSPETARRYNSPLHF	TGTGCCAGCAGTCCAGAGACAGCGAGGCGCTATAATTCACCCCTCCACTTT
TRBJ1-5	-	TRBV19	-	CASSAWQGMGNQPQHF	TGTGCCAGTAGTGCATGGCAGGGGATGGGTAATCAGCCCCAGCATTTT
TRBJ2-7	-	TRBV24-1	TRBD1	CATSETLPTGSDYEQYF	TGTGCCACCAGTGAAACATTACCGACAGGGAGCGACTACGAGCAGTACTTC
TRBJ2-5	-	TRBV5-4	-	CASSHSGETQYF	TGTGCCAGCAGCCATAGCGGAGAGACCCAGTACTTC
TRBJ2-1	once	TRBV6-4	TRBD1	CASSRDRGFYNEQFF	TGTGCCAGCAGTCGGGACAGGGGGTTTTACAATGAGCAGTTCTTC
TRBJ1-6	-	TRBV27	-	CASSLTGFVSPLHF	TGTGCCAGCAGTTTGACAGGTTTTGTTTCACCCCTCCACTTT
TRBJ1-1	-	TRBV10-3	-	CAINPTPSTEAFF	TGTGCCATCAACCCAACTCCGAGCACTGAAGCTTTCTTT
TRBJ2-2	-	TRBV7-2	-	CASSPGLPPGELFF	TGTGCCAGCAGCCCGGGACTTCCCCCCGGGGAGCTGTTTTTT
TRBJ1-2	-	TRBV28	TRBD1	CASSLRAFRTGNYGYTF	TGTGCCAGCAGTTTACGCGCATTTCGGACAGGGAACTATGGCTACACCTTC
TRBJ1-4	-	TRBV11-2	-	CASSLDRRGYEKLFF	TGTGCCAGCAGCTTAGACAGGCGGGGTTATGAAAAACTGTTTTTT
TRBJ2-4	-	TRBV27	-	CASSLGQFKNIQYF	TGTGCCAGCAGTTTAGGACAGTTTAAAAACATTCAGTACTTC
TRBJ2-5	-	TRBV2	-	CASSDWGYQETQYF	TGTGCCAGCAGTGATTGGGGGTACCAAGAGACCCAGTACTTC
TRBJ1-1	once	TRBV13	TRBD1	CASSSTGGGLNTEAFF	TGTGCCAGCAGCTCTACAGGGGGAGGTTTGAACACTGAAGCTTTCTTT
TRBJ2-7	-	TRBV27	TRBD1	CASRGRGLYEQYF	TGTGCCAGCAGGGGCAGGGGGCTCTACGAGCAGTACTTC
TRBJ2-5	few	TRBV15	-	CATSREAALTAQETQYF	TGTGCCACCAGCAGAGAGGCCGCATTGACGGCCCAAGAGACCCAGTACTTC